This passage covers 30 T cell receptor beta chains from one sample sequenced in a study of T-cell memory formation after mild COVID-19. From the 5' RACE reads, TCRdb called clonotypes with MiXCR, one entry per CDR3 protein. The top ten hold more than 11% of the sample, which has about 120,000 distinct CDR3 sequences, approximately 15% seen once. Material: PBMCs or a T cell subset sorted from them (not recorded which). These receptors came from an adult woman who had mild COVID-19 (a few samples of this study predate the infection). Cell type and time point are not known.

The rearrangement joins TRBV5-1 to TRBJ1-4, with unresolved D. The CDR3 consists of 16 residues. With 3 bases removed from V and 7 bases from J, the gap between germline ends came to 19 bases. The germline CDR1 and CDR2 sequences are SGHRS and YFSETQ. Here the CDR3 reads CASSSGPQVVGEKLFF. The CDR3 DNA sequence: TGCGCCAGCAGCTCCGGCCCCCAGGTGGTTGGTGAAAAACTGTTTTTT.

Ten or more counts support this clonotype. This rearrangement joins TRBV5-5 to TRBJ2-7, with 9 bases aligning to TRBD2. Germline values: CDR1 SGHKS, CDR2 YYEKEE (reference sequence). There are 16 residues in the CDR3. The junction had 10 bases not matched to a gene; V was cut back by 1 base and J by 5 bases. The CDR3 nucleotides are TGTGCCAGCAGCTTGTGGCTAGCGGGGCCCCCCGACGAGCAGTACTTC. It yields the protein CASSLWLAGPPDEQYF.

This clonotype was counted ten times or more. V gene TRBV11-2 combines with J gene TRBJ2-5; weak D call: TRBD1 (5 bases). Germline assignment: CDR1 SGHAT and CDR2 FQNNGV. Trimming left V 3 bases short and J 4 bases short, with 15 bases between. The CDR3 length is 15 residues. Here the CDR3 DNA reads TGTGCCAGCAGCTTCGGGTTTGGGGCAAGAGAGACCCAGTACTTC. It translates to CASSFGFGARETQYF.

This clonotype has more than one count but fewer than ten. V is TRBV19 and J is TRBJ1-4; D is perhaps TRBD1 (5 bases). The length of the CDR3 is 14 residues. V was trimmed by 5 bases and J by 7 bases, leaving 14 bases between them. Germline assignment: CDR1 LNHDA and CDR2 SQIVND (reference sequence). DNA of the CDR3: TGTGCCAGTAGTTCTAGGGGTTTGGGTGAAAAACTGTTTTTT. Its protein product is CASSSRGLGEKLFF.

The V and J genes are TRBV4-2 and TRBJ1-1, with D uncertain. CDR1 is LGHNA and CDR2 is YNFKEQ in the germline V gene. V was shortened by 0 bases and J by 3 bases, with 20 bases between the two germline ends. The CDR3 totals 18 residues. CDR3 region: CASSQEVRVSRSDTEAFF. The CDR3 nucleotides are TGTGCCAGCAGCCAAGAAGTTAGGGTGAGTCGGTCGGACACTGAAGCTTTCTTT.

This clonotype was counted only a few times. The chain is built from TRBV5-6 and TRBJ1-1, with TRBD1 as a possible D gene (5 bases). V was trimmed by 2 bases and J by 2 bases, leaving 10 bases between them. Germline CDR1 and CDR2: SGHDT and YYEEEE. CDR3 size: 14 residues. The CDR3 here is CASSFRTHNTEAFF. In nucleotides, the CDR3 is TGTGCCAGCAGCTTTCGGACACATAACACTGAAGCTTTCTTT. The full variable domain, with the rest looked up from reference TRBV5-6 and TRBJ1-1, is DAGVTQSPTHLIKTRGQQVTLRCSPKSGHDTVSWYQQALGQGPQFIFQYYEEEERQRGNFPDRFSGHQFPNYSSELNVNALLLGDSALYLCASSFRTHNTEAFFGQGTRLTVV.

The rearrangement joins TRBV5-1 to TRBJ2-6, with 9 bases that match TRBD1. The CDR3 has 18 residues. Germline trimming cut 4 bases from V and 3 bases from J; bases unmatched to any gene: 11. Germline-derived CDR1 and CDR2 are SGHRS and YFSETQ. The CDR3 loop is CASSPRTGDPSGANVLTF. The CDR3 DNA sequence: TGCGCCAGCAGCCCTCGGACAGGGGACCCCAGTGGGGCCAACGTCCTGACTTTC. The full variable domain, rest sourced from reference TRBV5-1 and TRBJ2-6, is KAGVTQTPRYLIKTRGQQVTLSCSPISGHRSVSWYQQTPGQGLQFLFEYFSETQRNKGNFPGRFSGRQFSNSRSEMNVSTLELGDSALYLCASSPRTGDPSGANVLTFGAGSRLTVL.

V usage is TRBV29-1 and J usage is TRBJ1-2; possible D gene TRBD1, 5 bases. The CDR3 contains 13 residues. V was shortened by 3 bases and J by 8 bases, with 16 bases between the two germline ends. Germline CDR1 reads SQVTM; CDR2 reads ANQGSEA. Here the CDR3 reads CSVDRESRNGYTF. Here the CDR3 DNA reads TGCAGCGTTGACAGGGAGTCCAGGAACGGCTACACCTTC.

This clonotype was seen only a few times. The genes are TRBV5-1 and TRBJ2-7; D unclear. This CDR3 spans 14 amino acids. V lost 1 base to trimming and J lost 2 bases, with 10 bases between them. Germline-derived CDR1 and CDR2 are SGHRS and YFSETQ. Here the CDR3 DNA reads TGCGCCAGCAGCTTGAGGGAAACCCCCTACGAGCAGTACTTC. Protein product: CASSLRETPYEQYF.

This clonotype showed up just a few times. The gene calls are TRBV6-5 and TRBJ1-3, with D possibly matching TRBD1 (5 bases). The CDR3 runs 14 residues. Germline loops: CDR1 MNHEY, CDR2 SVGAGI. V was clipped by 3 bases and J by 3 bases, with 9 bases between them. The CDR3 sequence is CASSYGRDGNTIYF. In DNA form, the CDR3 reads TGTGCCAGCAGTTATGGCAGGGATGGAAACACCATATATTTT.

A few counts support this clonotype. CDR3: CASPPYDGPIRQEETQYF. CDR3 DNA: TGTGCCAGCCCCCCCTACGATGGGCCAATCAGACAGGAAGAGACCCAGTACTTC. The rearrangement joins TRBV7-9 to TRBJ2-5; D might be TRBD1 (6 bases). CDR3 size: 18 residues. V shed 8 bases and J shed 3 bases, with 28 bases lying between them. The V gene's germline CDR1 is SEHNR and CDR2 FQNEAQ (reference sequence). The whole variable domain, filled in from reference TRBV7-9 and TRBJ2-5, reads DTGVSQNPRHKITKRGQNVTFRCDPISEHNRLYWYRQTLGQGPEFLTYFQNEAQLEKSRLLSDRFSAERPKGSFSTLEIQRTEQGDSAMYLCASPPYDGPIRQEETQYFGPGTRLLVL.

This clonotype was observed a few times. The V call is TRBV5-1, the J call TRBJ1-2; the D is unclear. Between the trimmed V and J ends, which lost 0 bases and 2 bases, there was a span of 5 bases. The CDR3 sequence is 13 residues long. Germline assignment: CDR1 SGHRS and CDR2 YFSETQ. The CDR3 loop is CASSLGQNYGYTF. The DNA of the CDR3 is TGCGCCAGCAGCTTGGGACAAAACTATGGCTACACCTTC.

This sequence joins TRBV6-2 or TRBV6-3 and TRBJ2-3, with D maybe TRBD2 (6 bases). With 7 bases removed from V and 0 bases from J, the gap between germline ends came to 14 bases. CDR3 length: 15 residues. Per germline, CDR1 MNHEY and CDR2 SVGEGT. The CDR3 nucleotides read TGTGCCAGCAATCGACTAGAATCCAGCACAGATACGCAGTATTTT. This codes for CASNRLESSTDTQYF.

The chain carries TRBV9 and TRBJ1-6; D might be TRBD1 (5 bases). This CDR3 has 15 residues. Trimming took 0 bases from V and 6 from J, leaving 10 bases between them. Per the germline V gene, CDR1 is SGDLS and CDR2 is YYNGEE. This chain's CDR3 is CASSVEHGANSPLHF. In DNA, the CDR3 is TGTGCCAGCAGCGTAGAACACGGGGCTAATTCACCCCTCCACTTT.

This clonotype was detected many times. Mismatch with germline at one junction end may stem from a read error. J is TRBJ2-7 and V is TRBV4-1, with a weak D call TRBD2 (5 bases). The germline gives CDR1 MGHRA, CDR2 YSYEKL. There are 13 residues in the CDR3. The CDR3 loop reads CASSQDIEQDLNF. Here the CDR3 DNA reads TGCGCCAGCAGCCAAGATATTGAGCAGGACTTGAACTTC.

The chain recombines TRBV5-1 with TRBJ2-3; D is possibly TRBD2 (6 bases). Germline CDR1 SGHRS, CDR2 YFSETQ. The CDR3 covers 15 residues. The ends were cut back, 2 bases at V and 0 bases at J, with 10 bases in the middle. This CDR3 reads CASSFSGTSTDTQYF. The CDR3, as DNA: TGCGCCAGCAGCTTCTCTGGGACTAGCACAGATACGCAGTATTTT.

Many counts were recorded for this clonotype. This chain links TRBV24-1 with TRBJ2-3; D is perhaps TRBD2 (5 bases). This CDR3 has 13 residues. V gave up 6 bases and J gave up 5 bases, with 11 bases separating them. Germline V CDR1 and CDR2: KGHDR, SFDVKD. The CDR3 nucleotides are TGTGCCACCAGTAACAGCGGAGGAGATACGCAGTATTTT. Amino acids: CATSNSGGDTQYF.

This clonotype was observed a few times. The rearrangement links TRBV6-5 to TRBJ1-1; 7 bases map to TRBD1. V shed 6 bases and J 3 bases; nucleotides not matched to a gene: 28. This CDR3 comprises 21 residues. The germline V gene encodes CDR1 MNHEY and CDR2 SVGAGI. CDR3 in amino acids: CASSTGGDLRYTGVHYTEAFF. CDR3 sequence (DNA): TGTGCCAGCAGCACGGGGGGGGACTTACGGTACACAGGGGTCCACTACACTGAAGCTTTCTTT.

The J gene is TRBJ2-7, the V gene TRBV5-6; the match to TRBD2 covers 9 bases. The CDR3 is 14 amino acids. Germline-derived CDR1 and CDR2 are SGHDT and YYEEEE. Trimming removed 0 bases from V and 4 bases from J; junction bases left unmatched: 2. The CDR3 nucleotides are TGTGCCAGCAGCTTGGGACTAGCGGTTTACGAGCAGTACTTC. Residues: CASSLGLAVYEQYF.

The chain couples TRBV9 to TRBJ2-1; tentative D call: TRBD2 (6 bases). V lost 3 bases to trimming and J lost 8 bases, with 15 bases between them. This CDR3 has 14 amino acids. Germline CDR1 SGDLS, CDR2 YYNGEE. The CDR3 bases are TGTGCCAGCAGCGGGGGGGAGGTTTGGCATGAGCAGTTCTTC. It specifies CASSGGEVWHEQFF.

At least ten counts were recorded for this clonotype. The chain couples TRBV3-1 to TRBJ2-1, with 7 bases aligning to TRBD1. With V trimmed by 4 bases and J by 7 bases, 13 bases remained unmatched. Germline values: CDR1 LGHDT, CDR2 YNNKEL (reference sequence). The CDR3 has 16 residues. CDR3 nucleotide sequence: TGTGCCAGCAGCCCACGGGAAGCAGGGGGTTGGAATGAGCAGTTCTTC. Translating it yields CASSPREAGGWNEQFF.

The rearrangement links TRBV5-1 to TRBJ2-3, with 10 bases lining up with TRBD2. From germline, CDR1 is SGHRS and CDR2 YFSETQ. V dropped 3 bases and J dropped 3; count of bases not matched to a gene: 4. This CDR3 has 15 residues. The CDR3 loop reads CASSSSGRVTDTQYF. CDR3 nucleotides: TGCGCCAGCAGCTCCAGCGGGAGGGTGACAGATACGCAGTATTTT.

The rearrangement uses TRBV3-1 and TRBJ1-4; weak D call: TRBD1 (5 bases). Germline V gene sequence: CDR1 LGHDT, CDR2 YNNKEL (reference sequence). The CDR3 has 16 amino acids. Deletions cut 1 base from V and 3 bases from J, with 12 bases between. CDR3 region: CASSQVVGGSNEKLFF. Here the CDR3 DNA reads TGTGCCAGCAGCCAAGTCGTCGGGGGATCTAATGAAAAACTGTTTTTT.

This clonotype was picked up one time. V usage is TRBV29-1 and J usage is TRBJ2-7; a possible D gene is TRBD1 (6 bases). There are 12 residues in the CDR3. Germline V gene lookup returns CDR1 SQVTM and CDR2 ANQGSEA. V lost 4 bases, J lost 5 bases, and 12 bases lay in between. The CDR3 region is CSVVVRGHEQYF. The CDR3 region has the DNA TGCAGCGTTGTAGTCAGGGGCCACGAGCAGTACTTC.

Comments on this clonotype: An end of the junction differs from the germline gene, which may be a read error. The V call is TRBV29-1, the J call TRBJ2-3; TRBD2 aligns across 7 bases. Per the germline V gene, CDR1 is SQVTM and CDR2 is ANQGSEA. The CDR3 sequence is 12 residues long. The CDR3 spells CSVVAAGDTRYF. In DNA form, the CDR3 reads TGCAGCGTTGTTGCGGCGGGGGATACGCGGTATTTT.

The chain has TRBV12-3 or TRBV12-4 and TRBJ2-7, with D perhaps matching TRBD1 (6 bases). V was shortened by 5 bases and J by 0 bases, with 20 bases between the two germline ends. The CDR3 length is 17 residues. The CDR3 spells CASSPLGAGVSSYEQYF. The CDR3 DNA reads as TGTGCCAGCAGTCCTCTGGGGGCAGGGGTCAGCTCCTACGAGCAGTACTTC.

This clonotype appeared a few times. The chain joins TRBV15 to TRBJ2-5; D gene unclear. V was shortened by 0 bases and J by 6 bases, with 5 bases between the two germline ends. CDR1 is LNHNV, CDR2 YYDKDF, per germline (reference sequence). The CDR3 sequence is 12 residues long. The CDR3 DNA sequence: TGTGCCACCAGCAGAGAAGAGAAGACCCAGTACTTC. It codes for CATSREEKTQYF.

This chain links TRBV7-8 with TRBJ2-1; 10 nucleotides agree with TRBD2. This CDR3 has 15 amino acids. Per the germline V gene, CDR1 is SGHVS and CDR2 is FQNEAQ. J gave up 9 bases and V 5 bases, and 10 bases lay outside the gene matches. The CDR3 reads CASSRAGGPFVEQFF. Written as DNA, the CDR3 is TGTGCCAGCAGCAGAGCGGGAGGGCCTTTCGTTGAGCAGTTCTTC.

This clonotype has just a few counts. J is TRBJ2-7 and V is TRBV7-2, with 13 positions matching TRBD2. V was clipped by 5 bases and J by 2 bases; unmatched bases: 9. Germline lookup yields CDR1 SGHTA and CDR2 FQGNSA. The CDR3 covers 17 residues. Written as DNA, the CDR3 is TGTGCCAGCAGCCTCCTACTAGCGGGGGGGCGGCCCTACGAGCAGTACTTC. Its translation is CASSLLLAGGRPYEQYF.

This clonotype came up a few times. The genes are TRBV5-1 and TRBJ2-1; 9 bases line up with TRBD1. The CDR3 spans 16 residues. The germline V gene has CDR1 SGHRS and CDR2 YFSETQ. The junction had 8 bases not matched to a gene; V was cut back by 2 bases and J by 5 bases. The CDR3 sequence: CASSFGKWTGDNEQFF. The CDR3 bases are TGCGCCAGCAGCTTCGGGAAATGGACAGGGGACAATGAGCAGTTCTTC.